This T cell receptor beta chain derives from a study of Ad26.COV2.S vaccination and SARS-CoV-2 variants. On the study more broadly: Each vaccinee took Ad26.COV2.S intramuscularly, once or twice 56 days apart.

Overall study findings and caveats: Comparable non-spike TCR breadth was observed in vaccine and placebo recipients. The breadth of spike-specific CD8+ and CD4+ T cell responses after vaccination was reportedly substantial.

TCRdb's table, derived via immunoSEQ multiplex PCR, lists solely in-frame clones and lacks some. This sample yields about 350,000 clones, of which around 83% are seen a single time; about 3.3% belongs to the top ten. The treatment was: about 20 received Ad26.COV2.S at low or high dose, single or two shots; about 5 received placebo; per-sample allocation not given. Sample collection was performed on day 63 after the first vaccine or placebo injection. An adult of 18-55 years in Boston served as donor. The germline gives CDR1 LNHNV, CDR2 YYDKDF (reference sequence). Trimming took off 0 bases at V and 0 bases at J, with 9 bases between the two ends. The CDR3 runs 16 residues. Concerning this clone itself: Its antigen is not known.

The rearrangement joins TRBV15 to TRBJ1-3; D remains unclear. The input for sequencing was peripheral blood, taken in a trial of Ad26.COV2.S vaccine versus placebo. This sequence was found in a person aged 18-65 years who received the Ad26.COV2.S COVID-19 vaccine or a placebo. The CDR3 DNA reads as TGTGCCACCAGCAGAGATGAGTTCTTCTCTGGAAACACCATATATTTT. It encodes CATSRDEFFSGNTIYF.